Described below is a single TCR beta chain sequence and its context. The data derive from a study of patients and donors after allogeneic stem cell transplantation. This CDR3 region has 15 residues. V was shortened by 2 bases and J by 7 bases, with 15 bases between the two germline ends. From germline, CDR1 is SGHTA and CDR2 FQGNSA. TCRdb recomputed calls from the RT-PCR reads with MiXCR, one row per CDR3 protein. The repertoire holds some 150,000 distinct CDR3 sequences, with 30% to 45% as singletons. V usage is TRBV7-2 and J usage is TRBJ1-5; the D is unclear. This TCR was recovered from a human donor who was either an allogeneic HSCT recipient or a stem cell or donor lymphocyte infusion donor (not recorded which). It is not recorded whose cells these are; they may come from a transplant donor. The material sequenced was blood, either unsorted or a sorted T cell fraction (not recorded which). The CDR3 sequence: CASSLYGRYEQPQHF. The CDR3 nucleotides are TGTGCCAGCAGCTTATACGGACGGTATGAGCAGCCCCAGCATTTT.